This T cell receptor beta chain was identified during a study of blood T cell repertoires in COVID-19. Whole-study context: The United States, Italy and Spain provided the acute and convalescent COVID-19 samples. Sources were T cells, B-cell-depleted T cells, or PBMCs; the material itself was cDNA or gDNA.

The CDR3 loop spans 14 amino acids. The V gene's germline CDR1 is MDHEN and CDR2 SYDVKM. Germline trimming cut 7 bases from V and 10 bases from J; bases unmatched to any gene: 11. This clone was seen only a few times. Sequencing was performed with immunoSEQ multiplex PCR; in TCRdb, only in-frame clones are kept and a portion is missing. The sample gives under 150,000 clones, about three quarters of which show up once; 2.2% is in the top ten. The rearrangement links TRBV28 to TRBJ2-1; 9 positions agree with TRBD1. Sequences were obtained from peripheral blood. This TCR was recovered from a woman in her seventies with acute or convalescent COVID-19. CDR3 residues: CASTLEGTGLEQFF. The CDR3 DNA follows: TGTGCCAGCACCTTGGAGGGGACAGGGCTAGAGCAGTTCTTC.